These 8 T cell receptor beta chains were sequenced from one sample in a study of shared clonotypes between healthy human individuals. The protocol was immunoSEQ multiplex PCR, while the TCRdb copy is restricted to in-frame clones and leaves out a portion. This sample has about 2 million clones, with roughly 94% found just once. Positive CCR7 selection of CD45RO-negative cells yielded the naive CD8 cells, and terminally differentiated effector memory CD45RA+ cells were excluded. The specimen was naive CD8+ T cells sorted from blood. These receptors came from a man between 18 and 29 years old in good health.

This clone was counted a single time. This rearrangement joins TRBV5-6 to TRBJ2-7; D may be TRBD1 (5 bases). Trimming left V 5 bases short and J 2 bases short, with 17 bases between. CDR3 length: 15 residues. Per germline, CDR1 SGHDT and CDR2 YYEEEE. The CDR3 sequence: CASSRMDTRPYEQYF. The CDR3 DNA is TGTGCCAGCAGTCGTATGGACACCAGACCCTACGAGCAGTACTTC. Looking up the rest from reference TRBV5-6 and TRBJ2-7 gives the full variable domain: DAGVTQSPTHLIKTRGQQVTLRCSPKSGHDTVSWYQQALGQGPQFIFQYYEEEERQRGNFPDRFSGHQFPNYSSELNVNALLLGDSALYLCASSRMDTRPYEQYFGPGTRLTVT.

The CDR3 protein is CASSPGQGKIDEQYF. The CDR3 region has the DNA TGTGCCAGTAGTCCCGGACAGGGGAAAATCGACGAGCAGTACTTC. This chain joins TRBV19 and TRBJ2-7, with 9 bases matching TRBD1. The CDR3 sequence is 15 residues long. V trimming: 5 bases; J trimming: 5 bases; junction bases outside the gene matches: 10. The germline V gene has CDR1 LNHDA and CDR2 SQIVND (reference sequence).

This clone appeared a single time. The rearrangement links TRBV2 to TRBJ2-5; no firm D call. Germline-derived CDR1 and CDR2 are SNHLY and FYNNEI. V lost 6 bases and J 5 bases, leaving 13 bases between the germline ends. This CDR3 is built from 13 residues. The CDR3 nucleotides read TGTGCCAGCAGGGCGGCGTCGGGTGAGACCCAGTACTTC. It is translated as CASRAASGETQYF.

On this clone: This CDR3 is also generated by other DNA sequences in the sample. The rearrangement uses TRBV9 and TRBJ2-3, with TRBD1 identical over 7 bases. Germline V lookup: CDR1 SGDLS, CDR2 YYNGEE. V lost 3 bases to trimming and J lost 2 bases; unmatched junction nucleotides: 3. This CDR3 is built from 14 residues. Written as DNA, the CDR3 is TGTGCCAGCAGCGGACAGGGTTTCACAGATACGCAGTATTTT. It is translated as CASSGQGFTDTQYF.

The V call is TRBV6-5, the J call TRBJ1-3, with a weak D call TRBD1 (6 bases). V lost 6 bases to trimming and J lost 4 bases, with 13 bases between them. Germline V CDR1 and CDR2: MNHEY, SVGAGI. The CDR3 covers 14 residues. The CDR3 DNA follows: TGTGCCAGCAGCTTGACAGGATCCGGAAACACCATATATTTT. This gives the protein CASSLTGSGNTIYF.

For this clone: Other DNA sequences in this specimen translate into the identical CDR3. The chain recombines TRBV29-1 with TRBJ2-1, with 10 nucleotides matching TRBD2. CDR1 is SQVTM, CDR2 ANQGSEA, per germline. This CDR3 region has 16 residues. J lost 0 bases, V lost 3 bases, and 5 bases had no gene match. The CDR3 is CSVDGLAALSYNEQFF. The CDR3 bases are TGCAGCGTTGATGGACTAGCGGCACTCTCCTACAATGAGCAGTTCTTC.

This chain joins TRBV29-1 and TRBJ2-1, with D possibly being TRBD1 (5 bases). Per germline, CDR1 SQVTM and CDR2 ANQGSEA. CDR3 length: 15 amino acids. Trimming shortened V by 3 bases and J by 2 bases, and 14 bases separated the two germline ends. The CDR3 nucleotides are TGCAGCGTTGATTGGCCACAGGCTACCTACAATGAGCAGTTCTTC. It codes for CSVDWPQATYNEQFF.

The CDR3: CASSLGLGEEARIQYF. CDR3 bases: TGTGCCAGCAGCTTAGGACTAGGGGAAGAGGCGCGCATTCAGTACTTC. This chain joins TRBV7-9 and TRBJ2-4, with TRBD2 as a possible D gene (6 bases). Germline values: CDR1 SEHNR, CDR2 FQNEAQ (reference sequence). This CDR3 is built from 16 residues. V lost 1 base and J lost 9, with 19 bases in between.